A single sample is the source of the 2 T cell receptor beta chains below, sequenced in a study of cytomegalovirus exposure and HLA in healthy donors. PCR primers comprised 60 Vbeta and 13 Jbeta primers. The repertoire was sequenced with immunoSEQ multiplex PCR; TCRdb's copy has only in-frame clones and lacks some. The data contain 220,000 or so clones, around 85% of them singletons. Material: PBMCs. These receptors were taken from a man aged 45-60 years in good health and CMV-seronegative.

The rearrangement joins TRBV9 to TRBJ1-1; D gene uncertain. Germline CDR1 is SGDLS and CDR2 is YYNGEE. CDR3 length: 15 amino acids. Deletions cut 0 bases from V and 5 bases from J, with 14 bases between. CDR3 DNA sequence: TGTGCCAGCAGCGTAGACCCGGCTTCGGGGACTGAAGCTTTCTTT. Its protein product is CASSVDPASGTEAFF.

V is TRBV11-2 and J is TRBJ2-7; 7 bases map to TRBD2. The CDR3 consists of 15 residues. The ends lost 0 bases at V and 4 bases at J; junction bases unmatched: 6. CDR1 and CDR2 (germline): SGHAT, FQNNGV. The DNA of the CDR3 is TGTGCCAGCAGCTTAGATGGGAGGGCCGGATACGAGCAGTACTTC. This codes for CASSLDGRAGYEQYF.